This entry lists 17 T cell receptor beta chains sequenced from one sample in a study of T-cell memory formation after mild COVID-19. TCRdb re-analysed the 5' RACE reads in MiXCR, keeping a single row per CDR3 protein. The sample lists some 120,000 distinct CDR3 sequences; approximately 15% were seen once. The sequenced sample was PBMCs or a T cell subset sorted from them (not recorded which). The receptors originated from a man aged 18 to 35 who had mild COVID-19 (a few samples of this study predate the infection). Cell type and time point are not known.

The table lists this clonotype with a few counts. The V and J genes are TRBV29-1 and TRBJ2-7; 7 bases agree with TRBD1. There are 14 residues in the CDR3. CDR1 and CDR2 (germline): SQVTM, ANQGSEA. J lost 2 bases, V lost 6 bases, and 10 bases had no gene match. This CDR3 reads CSVVRTGRAYEQYF. DNA of the CDR3: TGCAGCGTGGTAAGGACAGGCCGAGCCTACGAGCAGTACTTC.

The rearrangement links TRBV6-1 to TRBJ1-2; 9 bases are shared with TRBD1. Per germline, CDR1 MNHNS and CDR2 SASEGT. CDR3 length equals 14 residues. J was trimmed by 8 bases and V by 7 bases; bases with no gene match: 11. Here the CDR3 reads CASIRDRDLRGYTF. The CDR3, as DNA: TGTGCCAGCATTAGGGACAGGGACCTTCGCGGCTACACCTTC.

This clonotype has more than one count but fewer than ten. V is TRBV20-1 and J is TRBJ2-3, with TRBD2 identical over 8 bases. Germline lookup yields CDR1 DFQATT and CDR2 SNEGSKA (reference sequence). V was pared by 6 bases and J by 4 bases, with 9 bases of the junction left unmatched. The CDR3 consists of 14 residues. CDR3 DNA sequence: TGCAGTGCCAGACGGGGGGGCGGCGCAGATACGCAGTATTTT. It translates to CSARRGGGADTQYF.

The chain uses TRBV2 and TRBJ2-7, with D possibly being TRBD1 (5 bases). Germline CDR1 reads SNHLY; CDR2 reads FYNNEI. V was pared by 4 bases and J by 0 bases, with 10 bases between. The CDR3 loop spans 14 amino acids. The CDR3 DNA follows: TGTGCCAGCAGTGTGACAGATTACTCCTACGAGCAGTACGTC. This sequence encodes CASSVTDYSYEQYV.

In this sample, this clonotype turned up a few times. The chain combines TRBV28 with TRBJ2-3; no clear D. V dropped 6 bases and J dropped 4 bases, with 14 bases sitting between them. The CDR3 spans 14 residues. The germline V gene has CDR1 MDHEN and CDR2 SYDVKM. As DNA, the CDR3 is TGTGCCAGCAGCCCCGCGTCCCGGCCAGATACGCAGTATTTT. Residues: CASSPASRPDTQYF.

The rearrangement links TRBV5-1 to TRBJ1-2; D is possibly TRBD1 (5 bases). The CDR3 contains 16 residues. CDR1 is SGHRS, CDR2 YFSETQ, per germline. Trimming left V 0 bases short and J 1 base short, with 13 bases between. The CDR3 DNA is TGCGCCAGCAGCTTGGTTGAGGCAGGGAGTAACTATGGCTACACCTTC. Translated, it gives CASSLVEAGSNYGYTF.

The CDR3 DNA reads as TGTGCCAGCAGCTCCAGATCCGGGACAGGGGACGAGAATGAGCAGTTCTTC. It is translated as CASSSRSGTGDENEQFF. The rearrangement links TRBV11-2 to TRBJ2-1; 10 nucleotides match TRBD1. This CDR3 comprises 17 residues. Germline trimming cut 4 bases from V and 7 bases from J; bases unmatched to any gene: 13. Germline V gene lookup returns CDR1 SGHAT and CDR2 FQNNGV.

This clonotype appeared a few times. The gene calls are TRBV20-1 and TRBJ2-7; 9 bases are shared with TRBD2. The germline V gene has CDR1 DFQATT and CDR2 SNEGSKA (reference sequence). Trimming cost V 0 bases and J 0 bases; bases outside gene matches: 3. The CDR3 has 15 residues. The CDR3 spells CSARETSGNSYEQYF. CDR3 DNA: TGCAGTGCTAGAGAGACTAGCGGCAACTCCTACGAGCAGTACTTC.

This clonotype was detected only a few times. The chain couples TRBV5-1 to TRBJ2-5; D ambiguous. This CDR3 is 13 amino acids long. V was clipped by 2 bases and J by 4 bases, with 9 bases between them. Germline V gene sequence: CDR1 SGHRS, CDR2 YFSETQ. The CDR3 nucleotides are TGCGCCAGCAGCTTTGGGGTGGGAGAGACCCAGTACTTC. Encoded protein: CASSFGVGETQYF.

This clonotype was detected only a few times. This chain joins TRBV5-1 and TRBJ1-2; D unclear. The CDR3 totals 14 residues. V was shortened by 0 bases and J by 8 bases, with 14 bases between the two germline ends. The germline CDR1 and CDR2 sequences are SGHRS and YFSETQ. DNA for the CDR3: TGCGCCAGCAGCTTGGATTCCAGCCTGGGGGGCTACACCTTC. Translating gives CASSLDSSLGGYTF.

J is TRBJ2-2 and V is TRBV7-3, with 9 bases lining up with TRBD2. J lost 3 bases, V lost 4 bases, and 6 bases had no gene match. Per the germline V gene, CDR1 is SGHTA and CDR2 is FQGTGA. CDR3 size: 16 residues. Written as DNA, the CDR3 is TGTGCCAGCAGCTCCTTTAGCGGGGGAGACACCGGGGAGCTGTTTTTT. It yields the protein CASSSFSGGDTGELFF.

The table lists this clonotype with many counts. The CDR3 loop reads CASKGQGSTDTQYF. CDR3 coding DNA: TGCGCCAGCAAAGGACAGGGCAGCACAGATACGCAGTATTTT. This chain joins TRBV5-1 and TRBJ2-3, with TRBD1 matching over 8 bases. Germline V gene sequence: CDR1 SGHRS, CDR2 YFSETQ. V gave up 6 bases and J gave up 0 bases; unmatched junction bases: 3. This CDR3 is built from 14 residues.

This clonotype was seen many times. The V call is TRBV29-1, the J call TRBJ1-5, with 7 bases aligning to TRBD1. Germline V gives CDR1 SQVTM, CDR2 ANQGSEA. The CDR3 extends over 13 amino acids. Trimming at V came to 7 bases and at J to 0 bases, leaving 3 bases not matched to a gene. In nucleotides, the CDR3 is TGCAGCGCCGGGACAGATAGCAATCAGCCCCAGCATTTT. Translating it yields CSAGTDSNQPQHF.

The chain employs TRBV5-1 and TRBJ1-1; no clear D. Germline loops: CDR1 SGHRS, CDR2 YFSETQ. V lost 7 bases and J 9 bases, leaving 22 bases between the germline ends. The CDR3 has 14 amino acids. The CDR3 protein is CASSDSKRGFKAFF. CDR3 nucleotides: TGCGCCAGCTCAGACTCAAAAAGAGGGTTTAAAGCTTTCTTT.

V and J are TRBV7-2 and TRBJ1-2, with 7 nucleotides matching TRBD1. Germline CDR1 reads SGHTA; CDR2 reads FQGNSA. The CDR3 covers 14 residues. V was clipped by 4 bases and J by 0 bases; unmatched bases: 2. In DNA form, the CDR3 reads TGTGCCAGCAGCTCAGGACAGGCTAACTATGGCTACACCTTC. It encodes CASSSGQANYGYTF.

This clonotype was found many times. V and J are TRBV5-1 and TRBJ2-7; 7 positions match TRBD1. The CDR3 length is 17 residues. Germline V lookup: CDR1 SGHRS, CDR2 YFSETQ. V was clipped by 4 bases and J by 2 bases; unmatched bases: 15. In nucleotides, the CDR3 is TGCGCCAGCAGCCCAATCACTGGTGGGGACAGTACCTACGAGCAGTACTTC. It is translated as CASSPITGGDSTYEQYF. The whole variable domain, filled in from reference TRBV5-1 and TRBJ2-7, reads KAGVTQTPRYLIKTRGQQVTLSCSPISGHRSVSWYQQTPGQGLQFLFEYFSETQRNKGNFPGRFSGRQFSNSRSEMNVSTLELGDSALYLCASSPITGGDSTYEQYFGPGTRLTVT.

There are a few counts of this clonotype. The V gene is TRBV12-3 or TRBV12-4, the J gene TRBJ2-3; tentatively, D is TRBD1 (5 bases). V gave up 7 bases and J gave up 6 bases, with 11 bases separating them. CDR3 size: 12 residues. CDR3 sequence: CASTRAGDTQYF. The CDR3 bases are TGTGCCAGCACCAGGGCCGGGGATACGCAGTATTTT.